The present T cell receptor beta chain was sequenced within a study of cytomegalovirus exposure and HLA in healthy donors. Repertoires were generated with immunoSEQ multiplex PCR, while TCRdb's copy carries only in-frame clones and drops some. The sample carries about 82,000 clones, around 95% recorded once. Overall study results and limits: Many donors shared some public TCRs, even though most TCR sequences were rare.

For this clone: Antigen unknown.

This CDR3 has 15 residues. Germline V gives CDR1 LNHDA, CDR2 SQIVND (reference sequence). V was pared by 11 bases and J by 7 bases, with 16 bases of the junction left unmatched. The chain couples TRBV19 to TRBJ1-5; 8 nucleotides agree with TRBD1. The sequenced sample was PBMCs. The clonotype was recovered from a woman between 18 and 30 years old in good health and CMV-seronegative. The CDR3 is CAACPDRGCQQPQHF. In nucleotides, the CDR3 is TGTGCCGCTTGTCCTGACAGGGGATGTCAGCAGCCCCAGCATTTT.